These T cell receptor beta chains were read from a single sample in a study of response to subunit inactivated influenza vaccine. TCRdb fed the RT-PCR reads into MiXCR, producing one record per CDR3 protein. This sample has some 640,000 distinct CDR3 sequences, with over 11% found just once. Sequencing used PBMCs from blood, obtained approximately 15 days before vaccination. Receptor source: a man aged 50 to 59 who received an inactivated influenza vaccine. Both conserved end residues are part of each CDR3. A D gene is named only where the DNA matches it firmly. Expanded clones get a size class; other rows say once, few or many, or leave the size out.

J gene: TRBJ1-1
V gene: TRBV4-1
D gene: -
clone size: -
CDR3 DNA: TGCGCCAGCAGCCAATCTTGGACGGGCGCTGAAGCTTTCTTT
CDR3 protein: CASSQSWTGAEAFF

J gene: TRBJ2-7
V gene: TRBV7-9
D gene: -
clone size: few
CDR3 DNA: TGTGCCAGCAGCGGACAGAACTCCTACGAGCAGTACTTC
CDR3 protein: CASSGQNSYEQYF

J gene: TRBJ2-5
V gene: TRBV7-9
D gene: TRBD1
clone size: few
CDR3 DNA: TGTGCCAGCAGCTCCACAGGGGCCACGCGGCAAGAGACCCAGTACTTC
CDR3 protein: CASSSTGATRQETQYF

J gene: TRBJ2-1
V gene: TRBV4-2
D gene: TRBD2
clone size: few
CDR3 DNA: TGTGCCAGCAGCCGGAGTGGCGGGGGGGCCTTTGAGCAGTTCTTC
CDR3 protein: CASSRSGGGAFEQFF

J gene: TRBJ1-6
V gene: TRBV2
D gene: TRBD1
clone size: few
CDR3 DNA: TGTGCCAAGGGACAGGGCGATTCACCCCTCCACTTT
CDR3 protein: CAKGQGDSPLHF

J gene: TRBJ2-1
V gene: TRBV11-2
D gene: TRBD2
clone size: many
CDR3 DNA: TGTGCCAGCAGCTTAGGGACTAGCGGGGGACATGAGCAGTTCTTC
CDR3 protein: CASSLGTSGGHEQFF

J gene: TRBJ2-1
V gene: TRBV12-3/TRBV12-4
D gene: TRBD2
clone size: -
CDR3 DNA: TGTGCCAGCAGTTGGGGACCGGGTAGCGGGCCCAATGAGCAGTTCTTC
CDR3 protein: CASSWGPGSGPNEQFF

J gene: TRBJ2-5
V gene: TRBV28
D gene: TRBD2
clone size: -
CDR3 DNA: TGTGCCAGCAGTTTCGGACTAGCGGGAGGCTATCAAGAGACCCAGTACTTC
CDR3 protein: CASSFGLAGGYQETQYF

J gene: TRBJ2-3
V gene: TRBV4-3
D gene: TRBD2
clone size: -
CDR3 DNA: TGCGCCAGCAGCCAAGCCATAGCGGGAGGGGGCACAGATACGCAGTATTTT
CDR3 protein: CASSQAIAGGGTDTQYF

J gene: TRBJ2-7
V gene: TRBV7-2
D gene: TRBD2
clone size: few
CDR3 DNA: TGTGCCAGCAGCACCAGCGGGGGGTCTGCCTACGAGCAGTACTTC
CDR3 protein: CASSTSGGSAYEQYF

J gene: TRBJ2-3
V gene: TRBV5-1
D gene: TRBD1
clone size: -
CDR3 DNA: TGCGCCAGCAGCTTGGAAGCAGGGGGCCTTGATACGCAGTATTTT
CDR3 protein: CASSLEAGGLDTQYF

J gene: TRBJ1-5
V gene: TRBV4-2
D gene: -
clone size: -
CDR3 DNA: TGTGCCAGCAGCCAAGTCCCAGGGCGGTATCAGCCCCAGCATTTT
CDR3 protein: CASSQVPGRYQPQHF

J gene: TRBJ1-4
V gene: TRBV4-1
D gene: -
clone size: many
CDR3 DNA: TGCGCCAGCAGCCGCGACCAGGGAGGAACTAATGAAAAACTGTTTTTT
CDR3 protein: CASSRDQGGTNEKLFF

J gene: TRBJ2-7
V gene: TRBV4-1
D gene: -
clone size: -
CDR3 DNA: TGCGCCAGCAGCCAAGAGTTAAGGGCGAGGCAGTACTTC
CDR3 protein: CASSQELRARQYF

J gene: TRBJ1-5
V gene: TRBV3-1
D gene: -
clone size: few
CDR3 DNA: TGTGCCAGCAGCCCCGAGCCAACAGCGTGGCAGCCCCAGCATTTT
CDR3 protein: CASSPEPTAWQPQHF

J gene: TRBJ1-1
V gene: TRBV20-1
D gene: -
clone size: few
CDR3 DNA: TGCAGTGCCACGGACAGCCTTAACACTGAAGCTTTCTTT
CDR3 protein: CSATDSLNTEAFF

J gene: TRBJ2-2
V gene: TRBV28
D gene: -
clone size: -
CDR3 DNA: TGTGCCAGCTTCGATCATTTTAACACCGGGGAGCTGTTTTTT
CDR3 protein: CASFDHFNTGELFF

J gene: TRBJ2-7
V gene: TRBV28
D gene: -
clone size: few
CDR3 DNA: TGTGCCAGCAGTTTACTTACTAGTTCCTCCTCCTACGAGCAGTACTTC
CDR3 protein: CASSLLTSSSSYEQYF

J gene: TRBJ2-5
V gene: TRBV29-1
D gene: -
clone size: few
CDR3 DNA: TGCAGCGTTGAAGATTCAGAGACCCAGTACTTC
CDR3 protein: CSVEDSETQYF